The clone carrying this T cell receptor (beta chain) was recorded many times. The antigen is not known. Uncontrolled infection, other autoimmune disease, pregnancy or lactation led to exclusion. Clinical symptoms, serum thyroxine and TRAb, thyroid ultrasound and orbital computed tomography together formed the diagnostic basis. Template material for amplifying TCR beta CDR3 regions consisted of RNA transcripts. First-round RT-PCR targeting the TCR CDR3 was performed with the HTBI primer set. TCRdb called the multiplex PCR reads again in MiXCR, with one record for every CDR3 protein. The data contain about 640,000 distinct CDR3 sequences, under 25% of them singletons. The sample is drawn from a study of T cells in Graves' hyperthyroidism and ophthalmopathy. Points from the study as a whole: Researchers report that a 13 V-J model separated ophthalmopathy from stable hyperthyroidism. Clonotypes that were expanded in thyroid above 0.001 mostly appeared in blood too.

This TCR was sampled from a man aged 25-40 years with Graves' ophthalmopathy. The specimen sequenced was blood.

CDR3: CASSRPGQVYEQYF. In DNA form, the CDR3 reads TGTGCCAGCAGCCGACCGGGACAGGTCTACGAGCAGTACTTC. The genes are TRBV3-1 and TRBJ2-7; 8 bases align to TRBD1. V shed 4 bases, J shed 3 bases, and the junction held 5 bases outside the gene matches. This CDR3 region has 14 residues. CDR1 and CDR2 (germline): LGHDT, YNNKEL (reference sequence).